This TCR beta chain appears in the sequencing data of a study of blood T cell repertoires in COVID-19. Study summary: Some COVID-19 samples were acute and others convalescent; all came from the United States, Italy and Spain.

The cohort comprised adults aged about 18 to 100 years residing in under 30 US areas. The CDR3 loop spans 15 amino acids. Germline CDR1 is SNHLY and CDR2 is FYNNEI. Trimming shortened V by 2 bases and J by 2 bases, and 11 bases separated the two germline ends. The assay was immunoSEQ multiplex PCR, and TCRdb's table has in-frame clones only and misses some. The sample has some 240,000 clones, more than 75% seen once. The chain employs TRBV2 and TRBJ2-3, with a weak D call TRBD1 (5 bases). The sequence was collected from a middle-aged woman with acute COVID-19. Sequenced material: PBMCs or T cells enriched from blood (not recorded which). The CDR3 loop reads CASSEQGFITDTQYF. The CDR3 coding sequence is TGTGCCAGCAGTGAACAGGGATTTATCACAGATACGCAGTATTTT.